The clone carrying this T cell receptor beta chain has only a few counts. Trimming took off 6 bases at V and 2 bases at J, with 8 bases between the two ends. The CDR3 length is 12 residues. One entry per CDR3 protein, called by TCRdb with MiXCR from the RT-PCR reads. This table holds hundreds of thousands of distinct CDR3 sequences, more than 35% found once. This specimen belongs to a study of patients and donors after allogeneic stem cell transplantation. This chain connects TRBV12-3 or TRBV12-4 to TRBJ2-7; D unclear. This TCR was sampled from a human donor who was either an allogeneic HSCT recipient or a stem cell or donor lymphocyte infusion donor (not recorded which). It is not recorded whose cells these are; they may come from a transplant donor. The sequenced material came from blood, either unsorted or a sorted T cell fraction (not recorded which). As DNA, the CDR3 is TGTGCCAGCAGGGACCGAACCTACGAGCAGTACTTC. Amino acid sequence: CASRDRTYEQYF.